This T cell receptor (beta chain) was identified in a study of blood T cell repertoires in COVID-19 (dated by TCRdb to the early 2020s). In terms of the full investigation: Samples from collaborators originated in the United States, Italy and Spain and spanned both the acute and convalescent phases of COVID-19. The material from the prospective study consisted of cDNA or gDNA derived from T cells, B-cell-depleted T cells, or PBMCs. Nearly every sample came with metadata listing a de-identified subject ID, COVID-19 status, age in years and sex. The samples were drawn from the first 160 participants of the ongoing ImmuneRACE study and from over a thousand subjects provided by 6 global collaborators. Where available, HLA class I and class II types were obtained from metadata supplied by the sample provider rather than from assay-based typing. Deeply sampled blood TCRbeta repertoires from subjects exposed to, actively infected with, or recovered from COVID-19 were included in the dataset. The repertoires were released in a freely available public database meant as a resource for research on the immune response to SARS-CoV-2. Points the paper makes about the study in general: Clinical and demographic metadata were provided uncurated, with the amount varying by source and participant.

TCRbeta CDR3 regions were amplified from genomic DNA by means of the immunoSEQ Assay, a bias-controlled multiplex PCR. Per the authors' processing: The number of nucleated cells in each sample was estimated from the amplification of reference gene primers within the assay. To quantify the absolute abundance of each unique TCRbeta CDR3 rearrangement, sequence reads were collapsed and filtered. For each sample, productive Simpson clonality was calculated by taking the square root of Simpson's diversity index across productive rearrangements. The table was pulled from immuneACCESS by TCRdb, which kept in-frame rearrangements only. Such tables lose some clones; where checked, under half of the loss comes from unresolved V genes, and the rest has no known cause. Clone size and the V and J calls come from that table; the DNA yielded D and trimming. The sample table shows hundreds of thousands of clones, and over 85% are seen once. Jointly, the top ten make up 0.8% to 0.85% of the sample.

At one collaborating source in Seattle, patients were enrolled during active infection and were followed longitudinally through the course of disease. Collaborating institutions collected whole blood in K2EDTA tubes following their own protocols. Collaborator samples were shipped for TCRbeta analysis as frozen whole blood, isolated PBMCs, or DNA extracted from either sample type. The germline V gene yields SNHLY for CDR1 and FYNNEI for CDR2. Inclusive of the bounding cysteine and phenylalanine, the CDR3 is 12 residues long. The read is trimmed to its CDR3 DNA, 36 bases read in frame from base 1. A distance of 10 bases separates the germline ends of V and J, which lose 7 bases and 9 bases respectively. On this clone: The antigen it recognizes is unknown. The sample holds no much larger clone one base away, and base qualities are not on file.

The chain couples TRBV2 to TRBJ1-6; the D gene is perhaps TRBD1, from 5 matching bases. The sample comprised peripheral blood. The TCR originated in a man between 18 and 29 years old with COVID-19, enrolled during active disease. The bases read TGTGCCAGCACCCAGGGTAGTTCACCCCTCCACTTT. It encodes CASTQGSSPLHF.